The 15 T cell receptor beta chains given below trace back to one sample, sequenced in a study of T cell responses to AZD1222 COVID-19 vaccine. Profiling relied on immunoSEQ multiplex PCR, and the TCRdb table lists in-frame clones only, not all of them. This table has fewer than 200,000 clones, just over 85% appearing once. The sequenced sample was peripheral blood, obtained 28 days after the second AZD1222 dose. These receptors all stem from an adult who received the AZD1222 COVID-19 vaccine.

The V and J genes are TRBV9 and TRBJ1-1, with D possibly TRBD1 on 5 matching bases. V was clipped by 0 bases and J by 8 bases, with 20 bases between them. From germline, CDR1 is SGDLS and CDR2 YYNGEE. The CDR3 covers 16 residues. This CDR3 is CASSVGSGQARGEAFF. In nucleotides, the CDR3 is TGTGCCAGCAGCGTAGGGAGTGGGCAGGCTAGGGGAGAAGCTTTCTTT.

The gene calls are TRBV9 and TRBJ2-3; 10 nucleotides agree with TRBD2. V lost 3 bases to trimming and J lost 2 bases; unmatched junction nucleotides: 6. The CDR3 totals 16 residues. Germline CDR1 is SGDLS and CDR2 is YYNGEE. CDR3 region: CASSGGLASYTDTQYF. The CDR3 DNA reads TGTGCCAGCAGCGGGGGACTAGCGAGCTACACAGATACGCAGTATTTT. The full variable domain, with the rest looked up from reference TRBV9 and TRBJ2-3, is DSGVTQTPKHLITATGQRVTLRCSPRSGDLSVYWYQQSLDQGLQFLIQYYNGEERAKGNILERFSAQQFPDLHSELNLSSLELGDSALYFCASSGGLASYTDTQYFGPGTRLTVL.

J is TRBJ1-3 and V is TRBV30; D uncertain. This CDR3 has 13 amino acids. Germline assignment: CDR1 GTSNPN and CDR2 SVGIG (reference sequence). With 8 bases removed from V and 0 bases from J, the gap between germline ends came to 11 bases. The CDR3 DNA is TGTGCCCTCACAGCAGCCTCTGGAAACACCATATATTTT. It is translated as CALTAASGNTIYF.

CDR3 coding DNA: TGTGCCAGCAGCCAAGATCCAGCGGGCAATGAGCAGTTCTTC. Amino acids: CASSQDPAGNEQFF. This sequence joins TRBV3-1 (or the pseudogene TRBV3-2) and TRBJ2-1, with D possibly matching TRBD2 (6 bases). Per germline, CDR1 LGHDT and CDR2 YNNKEL (reference sequence). This CDR3 contains 14 residues. V lost 0 bases and J 6 bases, leaving 9 bases between the germline ends.

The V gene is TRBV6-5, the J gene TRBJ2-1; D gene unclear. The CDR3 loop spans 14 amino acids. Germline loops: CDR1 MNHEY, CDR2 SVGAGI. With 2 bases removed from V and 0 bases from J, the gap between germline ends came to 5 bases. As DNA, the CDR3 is TGTGCCAGCAGTTACGGCCTCTCCTACAATGAGCAGTTCTTC. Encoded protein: CASSYGLSYNEQFF.

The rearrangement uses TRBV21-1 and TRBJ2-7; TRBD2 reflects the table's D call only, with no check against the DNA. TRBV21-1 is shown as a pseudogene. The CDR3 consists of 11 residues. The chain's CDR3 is CASSAGYEQYF. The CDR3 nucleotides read TGTGCCAGCAGCGCGGGCTACGAGCAGTACTTC.

DNA for the CDR3: TGTGCCAGCAGCAAAGGGTCCGGGGAGGGCAACTCGAATGAAAAACTGTTTTTT. Translated: CASSKGSGEGNSNEKLFF. The chain has TRBV21-1 and TRBJ1-4. TRBV21-1 is a pseudogene segment. This CDR3 contains 18 residues.

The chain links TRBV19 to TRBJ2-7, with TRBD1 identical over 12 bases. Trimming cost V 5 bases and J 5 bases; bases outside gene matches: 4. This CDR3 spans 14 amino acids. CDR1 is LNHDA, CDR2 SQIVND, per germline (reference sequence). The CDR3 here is CASSSGTGGHEQYF. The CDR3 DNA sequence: TGTGCCAGTAGTTCCGGGACAGGGGGCCACGAGCAGTACTTC.

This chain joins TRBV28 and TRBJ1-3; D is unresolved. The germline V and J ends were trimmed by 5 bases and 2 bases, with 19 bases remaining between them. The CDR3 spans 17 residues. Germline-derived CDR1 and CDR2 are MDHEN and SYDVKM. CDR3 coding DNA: TGTGCCAGCAGTCTGTTGCTAGATAGTGTAGCTGGAAACACCATATATTTT. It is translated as CASSLLLDSVAGNTIYF.

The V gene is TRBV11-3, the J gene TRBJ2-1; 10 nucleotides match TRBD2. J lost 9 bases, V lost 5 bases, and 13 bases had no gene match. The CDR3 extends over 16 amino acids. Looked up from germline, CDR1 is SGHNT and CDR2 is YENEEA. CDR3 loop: CASSPLSSGGPGEQFF. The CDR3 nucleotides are TGTGCCAGCAGCCCCCTAAGTAGCGGGGGGCCGGGTGAGCAGTTCTTC.

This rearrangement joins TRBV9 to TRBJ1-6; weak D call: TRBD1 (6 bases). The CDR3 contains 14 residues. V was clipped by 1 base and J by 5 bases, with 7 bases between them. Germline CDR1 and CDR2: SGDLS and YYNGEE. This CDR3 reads CASSVRQDNSPLHF. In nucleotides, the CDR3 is TGTGCCAGCAGCGTACGACAGGATAATTCACCCCTCCACTTT. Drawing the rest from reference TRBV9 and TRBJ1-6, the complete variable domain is DSGVTQTPKHLITATGQRVTLRCSPRSGDLSVYWYQQSLDQGLQFLIQYYNGEERAKGNILERFSAQQFPDLHSELNLSSLELGDSALYFCASSVRQDNSPLHFGNGTRLTVT.

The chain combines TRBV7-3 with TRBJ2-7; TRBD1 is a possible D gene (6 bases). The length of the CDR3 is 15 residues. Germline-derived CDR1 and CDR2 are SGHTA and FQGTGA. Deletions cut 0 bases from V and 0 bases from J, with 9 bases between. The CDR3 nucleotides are TGTGCCAGCAGCTTAACCGGGACACCCTCCTACGAGCAGTACTTC. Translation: CASSLTGTPSYEQYF.

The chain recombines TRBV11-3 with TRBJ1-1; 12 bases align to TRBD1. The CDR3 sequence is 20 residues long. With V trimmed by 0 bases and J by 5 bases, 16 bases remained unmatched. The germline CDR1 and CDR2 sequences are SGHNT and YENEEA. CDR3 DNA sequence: TGTGCCAGCAGCTTAGAGGCTTTGCGGGGACAGGGGGCATTAAGGACTGAAGCTTTCTTT. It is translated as CASSLEALRGQGALRTEAFF.

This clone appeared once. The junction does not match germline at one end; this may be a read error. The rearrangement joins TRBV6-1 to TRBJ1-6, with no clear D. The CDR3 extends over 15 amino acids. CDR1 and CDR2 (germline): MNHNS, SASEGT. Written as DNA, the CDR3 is TGTGCCAGCAGGGAAGAGGGAATACAAAATTCACCCCTCCACTTT. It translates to CASREEGIQNSPLHF.

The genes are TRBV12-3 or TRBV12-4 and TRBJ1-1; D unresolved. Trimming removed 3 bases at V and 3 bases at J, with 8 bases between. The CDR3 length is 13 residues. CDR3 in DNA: TGTGCCAGCAGTTTCTTCGGGGACACTGAAGCTTTCTTT. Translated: CASSFFGDTEAFF.